This T cell receptor (beta chain) was sequenced for a study of cytomegalovirus exposure and HLA in healthy donors. Study-level information: In an early release, HLA-typed donors contributed some 88 million unique TCR sequences. Broader study findings: Across HLA loci, a later analysis found differing TCR association rates, with DRB1 most and HLA-C fewest.

Notes on this clone: Antigen unknown.

Trimming cost V 4 bases and J 1 base; bases outside gene matches: 4. The CDR3 spans 14 residues. The V gene's germline CDR1 is SGHRS and CDR2 YFSETQ. Researchers ran the PCR with 60 Vbeta and 13 Jbeta primers. Sequenced by immunoSEQ multiplex PCR; TCRdb stores in-frame clones only, minus some. The profile shows approximately 120,000 clones, over 60% of them singletons. The TCR comes from a female donor in good health and CMV-seronegative. This chain uses TRBV5-1 with TRBJ2-7, with 8 nucleotides matching TRBD1. Source material: PBMCs. CDR3 nucleotide sequence: TGCGCCAGCAGCCCCGGACAGGGATCCTACGAGCAGTACTTC. Translating gives CASSPGQGSYEQYF.